Following are 17 T cell receptor beta chains from one sample sequenced in a study of CD8 T cells in Susac syndrome. It was with random hexamers that 0.5 to 1 ug RNA was reverse transcribed. TCRdb used MiXCR to reprocess the immunoSEQ multiplex PCR reads, holding one entry per CDR3 protein. Here the sample spans some 120,000 distinct CDR3 sequences, around 90% being singletons. What was sequenced was CD4+ T cells from PBMCs. The receptors here all came from a human donor in good health.

The rearrangement joins TRBV7-2 to TRBJ2-1; the D is unclear. V shed 5 bases and J shed 0 bases, with 8 bases lying between them. This CDR3 region has 14 residues. CDR1 SGHTA and CDR2 FQGNSA come from the germline V gene. CDR3 protein: CASSTGPSYNEQFF. The CDR3, as DNA: TGTGCCAGCAGCACCGGGCCCTCCTACAATGAGCAGTTCTTC.

Only a few counts were recorded for this clonotype. The chain uses TRBV19 and TRBJ2-7, with a tentative D call TRBD2 (6 bases). This CDR3 spans 13 amino acids. CDR1 LNHDA and CDR2 SQIVND come from the germline V gene (reference sequence). V shed 3 bases and J shed 2 bases, with 8 bases lying between them. The DNA of the CDR3 is TGTGCCAGTAGTATCTCGGGGGCCTACGAGCAGTACTTC. Amino acid sequence: CASSISGAYEQYF.

This chain uses TRBV7-2 with TRBJ1-1; the D is unclear. The CDR3 contains 12 residues. Trimming pared 6 bases from V and 4 bases from J, leaving 9 bases between. Per germline, CDR1 SGHTA and CDR2 FQGNSA. The CDR3, as DNA: TGTGCCAGCAGGGCCGACCGCACTGAAGCTTTCTTT. This codes for CASRADRTEAFF.

The CDR3 protein is CASSPGGRYGYTF. CDR3 nucleotides: TGCGCCAGCAGCCCGGGAGGGAGGTATGGCTACACCTTC. The chain combines TRBV4-3 with TRBJ1-2; D not certain. Trimming pared 4 bases from V and 5 bases from J, leaving 11 bases between. CDR3 size: 13 residues. Germline V gene sequence: CDR1 LGHNA, CDR2 YSLEER.

The V and J genes are TRBV5-1 and TRBJ2-7, with D maybe TRBD1 (5 bases). Per germline, CDR1 SGHRS and CDR2 YFSETQ. V was pared by 3 bases and J by 6 bases, with 13 bases between. The CDR3 consists of 13 residues. DNA of the CDR3: TGCGCCAGCAGCTCCCCTTCAGGGTTCGAGCAGTACTTC. It yields the protein CASSSPSGFEQYF.

The gene calls are TRBV20-1 and TRBJ1-1; D might be TRBD1 (5 bases). Germline V CDR1 and CDR2: DFQATT, SNEGSKA (reference sequence). Trimming shortened V by 3 bases and J by 1 base, and 15 bases separated the two germline ends. The length of the CDR3 is 15 residues. The CDR3 DNA follows: TGCAGTGCTAGCGTCCCTAGAGACAGGAACACTGAAGCTTTCTTT. This gives the protein CSASVPRDRNTEAFF.

This rearrangement joins TRBV7-9 to TRBJ2-5; D might be TRBD2 (6 bases). Deletions cut 3 bases from V and 5 bases from J, with 13 bases between. There are 14 residues in the CDR3. Germline CDR1 is SEHNR and CDR2 is FQNEAQ (reference sequence). The CDR3 DNA follows: TGTGCCAGCAGCTTTCGGGCGGGATTGGAGACCCAGTACTTC. Translating gives CASSFRAGLETQYF.

This clonotype was found a few times. This sequence joins TRBV11-2 and TRBJ2-3, with a possible D match to TRBD2 (6 bases). This CDR3 has 18 amino acids. Trimming shortened V by 5 bases and J by 6 bases, and 27 bases separated the two germline ends. The germline V gene has CDR1 SGHAT and CDR2 FQNNGV. CDR3 DNA sequence: TGTGCCAGCAGCCTACGACTAGTTCCCGAACTGCCGACGGATACGCAGTATTTT. It specifies CASSLRLVPELPTDTQYF.

V and J are TRBV5-1 and TRBJ2-2; perhaps D is TRBD1 or TRBD2 (5 bases each). V was pared by 0 bases and J by 10 bases, with 22 bases between. The CDR3 sequence is 17 residues long. Germline lookup yields CDR1 SGHRS and CDR2 YFSETQ. CDR3 in amino acids: CASSLAGTGVIAQELFF. DNA for the CDR3: TGCGCCAGCAGCTTGGCCGGGACCGGGGTTATCGCGCAGGAGCTGTTTTTT.

The sample holds one count of this clonotype. The chain recombines TRBV6-2 or TRBV6-3 with TRBJ2-6; D is unclear. The germline V and J ends were trimmed by 7 bases and 4 bases, with 14 bases remaining between them. The germline CDR1 and CDR2 sequences are MNHEY and SVGEGT. The CDR3 has 15 residues. Here the CDR3 reads CASKNTRIGANVLTF. Here the CDR3 DNA reads TGTGCCAGCAAGAACACCCGTATAGGGGCCAACGTCCTGACTTTC.

CDR3 sequence: CASSSGTSGASYNEQFF. The CDR3 DNA sequence: TGTGCCAGCAGCTCAGGGACTAGCGGAGCCTCCTACAATGAGCAGTTCTTC. The chain carries TRBV7-6 and TRBJ2-1; 11 bases agree with TRBD2. With V trimmed by 4 bases and J by 0 bases, 5 bases remained unmatched. The CDR3 runs 17 residues. Germline V gene sequence: CDR1 SGHVS, CDR2 FNYEAQ.

The chain is built from TRBV20-1 and TRBJ1-1; TRBD1 agrees at 8 bases. In germline, CDR1 is DFQATT, CDR2 SNEGSKA (reference sequence). V was clipped by 0 bases and J by 4 bases; unmatched bases: 13. The CDR3 is made up of 17 amino acids. DNA of the CDR3: TGCAGTGCTAGAGATCCCCGACAGGGGTATGGGGGCACTGAAGCTTTCTTT. Residues: CSARDPRQGYGGTEAFF.

This chain links TRBV2 with TRBJ1-2; 7 bases are shared with TRBD1. The CDR3 has 12 amino acids. CDR1 is SNHLY and CDR2 is FYNNEI in the germline V gene. The V segment lost 9 bases and the J segment 2 bases; nucleotides outside the gene matches: 3. For the CDR3, the DNA is TGTGCCAGTACGGGACAGAACTATGGCTACACCTTC. Its translation: CASTGQNYGYTF.

The count of this clonotype is one. J is TRBJ1-1 and V is TRBV30; the match to TRBD1 covers 9 bases. This CDR3 region has 13 residues. Trimming at V came to 4 bases and at J to 8 bases, leaving 8 bases not matched to a gene. The germline gives CDR1 GTSNPN, CDR2 SVGIG (reference sequence). This CDR3 reads CAWTGTGWPEAFF. DNA of the CDR3: TGTGCCTGGACCGGGACAGGGTGGCCCGAAGCTTTCTTT.

This chain links TRBV20-1 with TRBJ1-2, with 7 bases identical to TRBD1. The V and J ends lost 8 bases and 1 base, in that order; junction bases with no gene match: 4. Germline CDR1 DFQATT, CDR2 SNEGSKA (reference sequence). The CDR3 spans 12 residues. CDR3 DNA sequence: TGCAGTACGCACAGGGGTAACTATGGCTACACCTTC. Translated, it gives CSTHRGNYGYTF.

The genes are TRBV6-5 and TRBJ1-2, with TRBD1 as a possible D gene (6 bases). Per germline, CDR1 MNHEY and CDR2 SVGAGI. V was pared by 2 bases and J by 4 bases, with 14 bases between. CDR3 size: 15 residues. CDR3 DNA sequence: TGTGCCAGCAGTTACCAGCCGGACAGTCTCTATGGCTACACCTTC. Amino acids: CASSYQPDSLYGYTF.

The chain uses TRBV29-1 and TRBJ1-2, with 9 positions matching TRBD1. With 7 bases clipped from V and 2 bases from J, the junction kept 8 bases outside the gene matches. The CDR3 has 14 amino acids. Germline V gene data show CDR1 as SQVTM and CDR2 as ANQGSEA. The CDR3 protein is CSALTGQGNYGYTF. CDR3 sequence (DNA): TGCAGCGCTCTTACGGGACAGGGAAACTATGGCTACACCTTC.